The 20 T cell receptor beta chains below were found in one sample sequenced in a study of PD-1 blockade in classical Hodgkin lymphoma (dated by TCRdb to 2018 to 2021). Reading the label with the study, this specimen's time point is: cycle 2 day 1 (C2D1) of nivolumab. Relapse after autologous stem cell transplantation had occurred in all trial patients, and cohorts A, B and C were distinguished by prior brentuximab vedotin exposure. The library relied on the immunoSEQ multiplex PCR assay. TCRdb retrieved this table from immuneACCESS and kept in-frame rearrangements only. Not all clones are present; in checked studies, unresolved V genes account for under half, and no reason is known for the remainder. Within this sample are 75,000 to 100,000 clones, with more than 80% of them counted one time only. The top ten constitute 15% to 20% of the sample. The sequencing used peripheral blood mononuclear cells (PBMCs), collected before the second cycle of nivolumab. The receptors were gathered from a human donor with classical Hodgkin lymphoma.

This sequence joins TRBV6-6 and TRBJ1-5; D perhaps matches TRBD1 (5 bases). Per the germline V gene, CDR1 is MNHNY and CDR2 is SVGAGI (reference sequence). The CDR3 consists of 12 residues. V lost 8 bases to trimming and J lost 9 bases, with 14 bases between them. The CDR3 spells CASSERGGPQHF. The DNA for the CDR3 is TGTGCCAGCTCTGAACGGGGGGGGCCCCAGCATTTT.

This chain joins TRBV25-1 and TRBJ2-3, with D maybe TRBD2 (7 bases). The CDR3 covers 16 residues. V gave up 5 bases and J gave up 4 bases, with 19 bases separating them. Germline V gene sequence: CDR1 MGHDK, CDR2 SYGVNS. CDR3 region: CASSPGAGRESDTQYF. CDR3 DNA sequence: TGTGCCAGCAGTCCGGGGGCGGGGCGGGAGTCAGATACGCAGTATTTT.

The CDR3 sequence: CASSKGLAGLSYNEQFF. DNA of the CDR3: TGTGCCAGTAGTAAGGGTCTAGCGGGCCTTTCCTACAATGAGCAGTTCTTC. The chain employs TRBV19 and TRBJ2-1, with 8 bases that match TRBD2. CDR1 LNHDA and CDR2 SQIVND come from the germline V gene (reference sequence). CDR3 length equals 17 residues. Trimming at V came to 4 bases and at J to 1 base, leaving 9 bases not matched to a gene.

This clone was picked up one time. The chain carries TRBV30 and TRBJ2-3; D gene uncertain. CDR3 length: 11 residues. CDR1 is GTSNPN, CDR2 SVGIG, per germline (reference sequence). V was trimmed by 1 base and J by 7 bases, leaving 6 bases between them. This CDR3 reads CAWSESNTQYF. CDR3 in DNA: TGTGCCTGGAGTGAGAGTAATACGCAGTATTTT.

This chain links TRBV30 with TRBJ2-7; D call uncertain. The CDR3 contains 11 residues. Germline V gene data show CDR1 as GTSNPN and CDR2 as SVGIG (reference sequence). With 0 bases removed from V and 3 bases from J, the gap between germline ends came to 3 bases. The CDR3 DNA reads as TGTGCCTGGAGTGTCCGCTACGAGCAGTACTTC. It specifies CAWSVRYEQYF.

V and J are TRBV14 and TRBJ2-7; 8 bases agree with TRBD1. Trimming cost V 3 bases and J 7 bases; bases outside gene matches: 11. The CDR3 has 15 residues. The germline gives CDR1 SGHDN, CDR2 FVKESK. In DNA form, the CDR3 reads TGTGCCAGCAGCCAGAGACAGGGGAGGTTTGGGGAGCAGTACTTC. Its protein product is CASSQRQGRFGEQYF.

This rearrangement joins TRBV6-1 to TRBJ1-2, with D unclear. Per the germline V gene, CDR1 is MNHNS and CDR2 is SASEGT. V was clipped by 6 bases and J by 6 bases, with 14 bases between them. This CDR3 contains 13 residues. The CDR3 sequence is CASRPGTTDGYTF. CDR3 sequence (DNA): TGTGCCAGCAGACCGGGAACTACTGATGGCTACACCTTC.

The genes are TRBV30 and TRBJ1-2, with 8 bases matching TRBD1. Germline CDR1 is GTSNPN and CDR2 is SVGIG (reference sequence). The CDR3 has 17 residues. Trimming at V came to 0 bases and at J to 4 bases, leaving 13 bases not matched to a gene. CDR3 loop: CAWSVGGTGDGIYGYTF. In nucleotides, the CDR3 is TGTGCCTGGAGTGTAGGAGGGACAGGCGATGGGATCTATGGCTACACCTTC.

About this clone itself: A junction end diverges from the germline sequence, so it may reflect a read error. The chain uses TRBV6-1 and TRBJ1-2; D is perhaps TRBD1 (6 bases). Germline CDR1 reads MNHNS; CDR2 reads SASEGT. The CDR3 loop spans 14 amino acids. CDR3 DNA: TGTGCCAGCAATGAAGGGGGGGCTGGGTATGGCTACACCTTC. This sequence encodes CASNEGGAGYGYTF.

This clone was counted once. This sequence joins TRBV21-1 and TRBJ1-5. TRBV21-1 is shown as a pseudogene. This CDR3 region has 14 residues. The CDR3 protein is CASSKDMENQPQHF. CDR3 bases: TGTGCCAGCAGCAAGGATATGGAAAATCAGCCCCAGCATTTT.

J is TRBJ2-7 and V is TRBV7-9; D might be TRBD2 (6 bases). The germline gives CDR1 SEHNR, CDR2 FQNEAQ (reference sequence). Trimming took off 7 bases at V and 0 bases at J, with 19 bases between the two ends. This CDR3 region has 16 residues. CDR3 bases: TGTGCCAGCAACCCCGGGAGCACCAGCAGCTCCTACGAGCAGTACTTC. Amino acids: CASNPGSTSSSYEQYF.

CDR3 DNA sequence: TGTGCCAGCAGAGGGCTAACAGTGGAGGACACTGAAGCTTTCTTT. Translated: CASRGLTVEDTEAFF. The chain uses TRBV2 and TRBJ1-1; no clear D. The germline gives CDR1 SNHLY, CDR2 FYNNEI. CDR3 length equals 15 residues. Trimming pared 6 bases from V and 3 bases from J, leaving 17 bases between.

The chain couples TRBV5-1 to TRBJ1-1; 7 nucleotides align to TRBD1. V lost 4 bases to trimming and J lost 3 bases; unmatched junction nucleotides: 6. Looked up from germline, CDR1 is SGHRS and CDR2 is YFSETQ. This CDR3 region has 14 residues. The CDR3 protein is CASSATGAYTEAFF. The CDR3, as DNA: TGCGCCAGCAGCGCCACAGGGGCGTACACTGAAGCTTTCTTT.

V and J are TRBV10-3 and TRBJ2-7; D not resolved. CDR3 length: 13 residues. Trimming took off 2 bases at V and 6 bases at J, with 11 bases between the two ends. Germline assignment: CDR1 ENHRY and CDR2 SYGVKD. The CDR3 bases are TGTGCCATCAGTGAGGCTCCGGTGGGCGAGCAGTACTTC. Encoded protein: CAISEAPVGEQYF.

This chain joins TRBV7-2 and TRBJ2-5, with D possibly matching TRBD1 (6 bases). Germline V gene lookup returns CDR1 SGHTA and CDR2 FQGNSA. The CDR3 consists of 14 residues. Trimming left V 6 bases short and J 2 bases short, with 13 bases between. The CDR3 DNA is TGTGCCAGCAGGTGGACAGTAACTCAAGAGACCCAGTACTTC. This sequence encodes CASRWTVTQETQYF.

The chain joins TRBV14 to TRBJ2-1; possibly TRBD2 for D (5 bases). The CDR3 is made up of 14 amino acids. Germline V gives CDR1 SGHDN, CDR2 FVKESK. The germline V and J ends were trimmed by 1 base and 7 bases, with 11 bases remaining between them. CDR3 amino acids: CASSQVLGGNEQFF. The CDR3 DNA reads as TGTGCCAGCAGCCAAGTCTTGGGCGGGAATGAGCAGTTCTTC.

The rearrangement links TRBV9 to TRBJ2-3; D not certain. The CDR3 is made up of 13 amino acids. V was clipped by 1 base and J by 8 bases, with 11 bases between them. The germline V gene encodes CDR1 SGDLS and CDR2 YYNGEE. The CDR3 region has the DNA TGTGCCAGCAGCGTATTGAGCGACTCTACGCAGTATTTT. Residues: CASSVLSDSTQYF. Based on the CDR3 plus reference TRBV9 and TRBJ2-3, the full variable domain is DSGVTQTPKHLITATGQRVTLRCSPRSGDLSVYWYQQSLDQGLQFLIQYYNGEERAKGNILERFSAQQFPDLHSELNLSSLELGDSALYFCASSVLSDSTQYFGPGTRLTVL.

This clone was seen a single time. The chain combines TRBV9 with TRBJ2-1, with no clear D. This CDR3 is built from 17 residues. Germline values: CDR1 SGDLS, CDR2 YYNGEE. V gave up 0 bases and J gave up 0 bases, with 13 bases separating them. CDR3 protein: CASSVVFGDSSYNEQFF. In nucleotides, the CDR3 is TGTGCCAGCAGCGTAGTGTTTGGGGATAGCTCCTACAATGAGCAGTTCTTC.

The rearrangement uses TRBV11-2 and TRBJ2-5, with TRBD1 matching over 7 bases. CDR1 and CDR2 (germline): SGHAT, FQNNGV. CDR3 size: 18 residues. Losses at the gene ends were 4 bases for V and 5 bases for J; bases not matched to a gene: 19. CDR3 nucleotides: TGTGCCAGCAGCTCCCTCCTCAGCCCCTGGACAGGCGGGGAGACCCAGTACTTC. This translates into CASSSLLSPWTGGETQYF. Using reference TRBV11-2 and TRBJ2-5 for the parts outside the CDR3, the full variable domain is EAGVAQSPRYKIIEKRQSVAFWCNPISGHATLYWYQQILGQGPKLLIQFQNNGVVDDSQLPKDRFSAERLKGVDSTLKIQPAKLEDSAVYLCASSSLLSPWTGGETQYFGPGTRLLVL.

The chain links TRBV10-3 to TRBJ2-5; 7 nucleotides align to TRBD2. The trim removed 3 bases at V and 1 base at J, leaving 8 bases unmatched. The germline V gene has CDR1 ENHRY and CDR2 SYGVKD. CDR3 size: 16 residues. The CDR3 DNA is TGTGCCATCAGTGACTCCGGGACTAAATCCCAAGAGACCCAGTACTTC. Translating gives CAISDSGTKSQETQYF.